Following are 30 T cell receptor beta chains from one sample sequenced in a study of tumor-infiltrating lymphocytes in primary liver carcinoma. With a constant-region primer, TCR beta cDNA was made from 450 to 550 ng of total RNA. Three nested multiplex PCR rounds of slightly modified ARM-PCR generated TCR beta libraries. In the first two PCR rounds, TRBV1-TRBV30 forward primers were paired with a C-beta reverse primer, and each round lasted roughly 10 cycles. TCRdb reprocessed the multiplex PCR reads via MiXCR and lists one record per CDR3 protein. The sample carries about 23,000 distinct CDR3 sequences, roughly three quarters recorded once. The study co-extracted DNA and RNA from about 21-30 mg of unsorted bulk tissue. What was sequenced was liver tumor tissue from sampling region 5. Subset reported: tumor region T5, tumor centre. The receptors stem from a woman aged 25 to 45 with primary liver carcinoma and hepatitis B virus infection.

With regard to this clonotype: One junction end does not reproduce the germline sequence, and a read error may be involved. The genes are TRBV4-3 and TRBJ2-6, with TRBD1 as a possible D gene (6 bases). The germline CDR1 and CDR2 sequences are LGHNA and YSLEER. The CDR3 contains 16 residues. The DNA for the CDR3 is TGCACCAGCATCCAAACAGGGAATGCTGGGGCCAACGTCCCGACTTTC. This encodes CTSIQTGNAGANVPTF.

The J gene is TRBJ2-3, the V gene TRBV4-3; maybe TRBD2 (6 bases). The germline V gene has CDR1 LGHNA and CDR2 YSLEER. V gave up 2 bases and J gave up 7 bases, with 19 bases separating them. The CDR3 length is 16 residues. CDR3 DNA sequence: TGCGCCAGCAGCCAATGTTCTGCGGGAACCAGGCATACGCAGTATTTT. Its translation is CASSQCSAGTRHTQYF.

With respect to this clonotype: Relative to the germline gene, one junction end is altered; a read error may explain this. The chain combines TRBV5-6 with TRBJ2-2; D possibly corresponds to TRBD2 (5 bases). The CDR3 contains 15 residues. Per the germline V gene, CDR1 is SGHDT and CDR2 is YYEEEE. This chain's CDR3 is CASCLAPSATGKLFF. CDR3 DNA: TGTGCCAGCTGCTTGGCACCCAGTGCCACCGGGAAGCTGTTTTTT.

This clonotype has ten or more counts. The CDR3 coding sequence is TGTGCCACCAGTGATCGTACGGGTCTTGAGCAGTTCTTC. As protein: CATSDRTGLEQFF. The chain combines TRBV24-1 with TRBJ2-1; D not certain. There are 13 residues in the CDR3. The germline V and J ends were trimmed by 3 bases and 9 bases, with 11 bases remaining between them. Per the germline V gene, CDR1 is KGHDR and CDR2 is SFDVKD.

This clonotype appeared a single time. The germline gene is not matched at one end of the junction; a read error may be the cause. The V call is TRBV28, the J call TRBJ1-6; D perhaps matches TRBD1 (6 bases). The germline V gene has CDR1 MDHEN and CDR2 SYDVKM. The CDR3 runs to 15 residues. The CDR3 is CASSLFYREKSPLHF. In DNA form, the CDR3 reads TGTGCCAGCAGTTTGTTTTACAGGGAAAAATCACCCCTCCATTTT.

This clonotype was observed at least ten times. Compared with germline, one end of the junction differs, possibly owing to a read error. The V gene is TRBV12-3 or TRBV12-4, the J gene TRBJ2-7; the D gene is possibly TRBD2 (5 bases). The CDR3 contains 13 residues. The DNA of the CDR3 is TGTGCCAGCACCCGACGGGAATACTACGAGCAATGCTTC. Translated, it gives CASTRREYYEQCF.

The CDR3 sequence: CASSRIGLMGDYTF. CDR3 nucleotides: TGTGCCAGCAGTCGGATAGGGCTTATGGGTGACTACACCTTC. The chain recombines TRBV5-4 with TRBJ1-2; the D is unclear. This CDR3 is built from 14 residues. CDR1 is SGHNT, CDR2 YYREEE, per germline (reference sequence). With 5 bases removed from V and 10 bases from J, the gap between germline ends came to 21 bases.

This clonotype has only a few counts. V usage is TRBV29-1 and J usage is TRBJ2-1, with D possibly matching TRBD1 (5 bases). This CDR3 spans 14 amino acids. Germline V CDR1 and CDR2: SQVTM, ANQGSEA. V shed 3 bases and J shed 6 bases, with 15 bases lying between them. The CDR3 is CSVENRLHINEQFF. CDR3 DNA: TGCAGCGTTGAGAACAGGCTTCACATCAATGAGCAGTTCTTC.

A word on this clonotype: A read error may account for a junction end that differs from germline. The chain links TRBV12-3 or TRBV12-4 to TRBJ2-7; D might be TRBD1 (5 bases). This CDR3 comprises 12 residues. The CDR3 region has the DNA TGTACAAGCAGTCTCAGGGTCGGCGAGCAGCACTTC. Translation: CTSSLRVGEQHF.

Worth noting for this clonotype: A read error is likely, as this CDR3 ends without the conserved phenylalanine or tryptophan. The DNA is left out, because the CDR3 cannot be placed on it with certainty; the CDR3 is given as TCRdb lists it. V gene TRBV6-5 combines with J gene TRBJ2-2; the D segment call TRBD1 is taken from the table without a DNA check. The length of the CDR3 is 15 amino acids, counting both ends. The germline CDR1 and CDR2 sequences are MNHEY and SVGAGI. The CDR3 is CASSQRKGFTGELSY.

A word on this clonotype: The junction and the germline gene differ at one end; a read error may be behind it. The chain is built from TRBV24-1 and TRBJ2-5, with D hard to call. The CDR3 has 16 amino acids. Germline CDR1 is KGHDR and CDR2 is SFDVKD. The DNA of the CDR3 is TGTGCCACCAGTGATTTTGGGTCGAGCGTACAAGAGACCCAGTGCTTC. Protein product: CATSDFGSSVQETQCF.

This rearrangement joins TRBV11-3 to TRBJ2-3, with a weak D call TRBD1 (5 bases). With 5 bases removed from V and 4 bases from J, the gap between germline ends came to 10 bases. CDR1 is SGHNT, CDR2 YENEEA, per germline. This CDR3 is 13 amino acids long. CDR3 DNA sequence: TGTGCCAGCAGCGTGCAGGGTGCAGATACGCAGTATTTT. Protein sequence: CASSVQGADTQYF.

With respect to this clonotype: The junction departs from germline at one end; a sequencing error may be responsible. J is TRBJ1-1 and V is TRBV6-5; no clear D. CDR1 is MNHEY, CDR2 SVGAGI, per germline. There are 13 residues in the CDR3. The CDR3, as DNA: TGTGACAGCAATCAACAGAGGTCAACTGAAGCATTCTTT. Protein product: CDSNQQRSTEAFF.

This clonotype was recorded only once. The germline gene is not matched at one end of the junction; a read error may be the cause. The chain joins TRBV11-2 to TRBJ2-2; TRBD2 is a possible D gene (5 bases). The germline V gene encodes CDR1 SGHAT and CDR2 FQNNGV. The CDR3 loop spans 16 amino acids. CDR3: CASGLAEFANTGELFF. The CDR3 nucleotides read TGTGCCAGCGGCTTAGCTGAGTTCGCGAACACCGGGGAGCTATTTTTT.

The sample holds a few counts of this clonotype. Given the absence of the conserved phenylalanine or tryptophan at the CDR3 end, a read error is likely. The rearrangement joins TRBV5-4 to TRBJ1-5; a possible D gene is TRBD1 (5 bases). The CDR3 covers 16 residues. V was cut by 0 bases and J by 4 bases, with 14 bases left in between. Germline V gene sequence: CDR1 SGHNT, CDR2 YYREEE (reference sequence). The CDR3 sequence is CASSLDGGTGNQPQHL. The DNA of the CDR3 is TGTGCCAGCAGCTTGGACGGGGGTACGGGTAATCAGCCCCAGCATTTA.

The V gene is TRBV29-1, the J gene TRBJ2-1; D gene uncertain. The CDR3 spans 15 residues. CDR1 and CDR2 (germline): SQVTM, ANQGSEA. V lost 7 bases to trimming and J lost 3 bases, with 19 bases between them. CDR3 nucleotides: TGCAGCGCACATCCCGAACTACACAACTACAATGAGCAGTTCTTC. Translating it yields CSAHPELHNYNEQFF.

On this clonotype itself: Lacking the conserved final phenylalanine or tryptophan, this CDR3 likely reflects a read error. The DNA is left out, because the CDR3 cannot be placed on it with certainty; the CDR3 is given as TCRdb lists it. The chain has TRBV4-3 and TRBJ2-2. CDR1 is LGHNA and CDR2 is YSLEER in the germline V gene. The CDR3 spans 13 residues, counting both ends. The CDR3 is CASSSMGTGELFS.

As regards this clonotype: The junction differs from germline at one of its ends, possibly a read error. This CDR3 is CASGRLPNGELFF. In DNA, the CDR3 is TGCGCCAGCGGCAGACTACCGAATGGGGAGCTGTTTTTT. This rearrangement joins TRBV7-8 to TRBJ2-2; D might be TRBD2 (5 bases). CDR1 is SGHVS and CDR2 is FQNEAQ in the germline V gene. CDR3 length: 13 amino acids.

The V and J genes are TRBV9 and TRBJ2-2; no firm D call. Germline V gene sequence: CDR1 SGDLS, CDR2 YYNGEE. The CDR3 covers 14 residues. V was pared by 2 bases and J by 3 bases, with 8 bases between. The chain's CDR3 is CASSVEHDTGELFF. In nucleotides, the CDR3 is TGTGCCAGCAGCGTCGAACATGACACCGGGGAGCTGTTTTTT.

A remark on this clonotype: One junction end does not reproduce the germline sequence, and a read error may be involved. The chain employs TRBV6-7 and TRBJ2-4; the D is unclear. TRBV6-7 is noted as an ORF with a role that remains uncertain. This CDR3 contains 20 residues. The CDR3 protein is CSSSYSSTEASARAENIQYF. The CDR3 coding sequence is TGTTCCAGCAGTTACTCGTCGACGGAAGCATCCGCTCGCGCCGAAAACATTCAGTACTTC.

Note on this clonotype: A much larger clonotype is one base distant, so this may be a read error. The J gene is TRBJ1-1, the V gene TRBV4-1; 10 bases are a match to TRBD1. There are 16 residues in the CDR3. CDR1 and CDR2 from the germline V gene are MGHRA and YSYEKL. CDR3 residues: CASGHVLDRGRTEAFF. For the CDR3, the DNA is TGCGCCAGCGGCCATGTTCTTGACAGGGGGCGAACTGAAGCTTTCTTT.

This clonotype was recorded at least ten times. V usage is TRBV20-1 and J usage is TRBJ2-5, with TRBD2 matching over 11 bases. V shed 3 bases and J 0 bases; nucleotides not matched to a gene: 6. Per the germline V gene, CDR1 is DFQATT and CDR2 is SNEGSKA (reference sequence). This CDR3 has 16 amino acids. CDR3 residues: CSASISGGAYQETQYF. The CDR3 bases are TGCAGTGCTAGTATTAGCGGGGGGGCCTACCAAGAGACCCAGTACTTC.

Note on this clonotype: A read error is likely, as this CDR3 ends without the conserved phenylalanine or tryptophan. This chain uses TRBV4-1 with TRBJ2-5; 8 nucleotides match TRBD2. With 1 base clipped from V and 2 bases from J, the junction kept 3 bases outside the gene matches. Per the germline V gene, CDR1 is MGHRA and CDR2 is YSYEKL. The CDR3 runs 15 residues. The CDR3 protein is CASSQGTSGQETQYI. DNA for the CDR3: TGCGCCAGCAGCCAAGGCACTAGCGGACAAGAGACCCAGTACATC.

This clonotype was picked up a small number of times. The junction shows a germline mismatch at one end, possibly a read error. CDR3 sequence: CASGQDGLARDEQLF. In nucleotides, the CDR3 is TGTGCCAGCGGCCAAGATGGTCTAGCGAGGGATGAGCAGCTCTTC. This chain joins TRBV4-1 and TRBJ2-1; a weak D match, TRBD2 (6 bases). Germline V gives CDR1 MGHRA, CDR2 YSYEKL. This CDR3 spans 15 amino acids.

To note about this clonotype: Sequence at one end of the junction differs from germline and may be a read error. The genes are TRBV6-1 and TRBJ2-2, with D perhaps being TRBD1 or TRBD2 (6 bases each). The CDR3 sequence is 19 residues long. Germline V gene lookup returns CDR1 MNHNS and CDR2 SASEGT. The CDR3 DNA follows: TGTCCCAGCAGTGAAACCATTCCCGGGGGCGCCGCGAACACCGGTGAGCTGTTTTTT. The encoded protein is CPSSETIPGGAANTGELFF.

The chain combines TRBV2 with TRBJ2-1, with unresolved D. With 11 bases removed from V and 14 bases from J, the gap between germline ends came to 25 bases. Looked up from germline, CDR1 is SNHLY and CDR2 is FYNNEI. This CDR3 is built from 13 residues. CDR3 in DNA: TGTGCCGGTCTAGTCAGCTCCTATAACGAGGAGTTCTTC. Translation gives CAGLVSSYNEEFF.

Details on this clonotype: One junction end does not reproduce the germline sequence, and a read error may be involved. The chain employs TRBV10-2 and TRBJ2-7; perhaps TRBD2 as D (5 bases). In germline, CDR1 is WSHSY, CDR2 SAAADI. This CDR3 has 14 amino acids. CDR3 sequence (DNA): TGCCCCAGCAGAAGGACTGCCAATTCCTACGGGCAGTACTTC. Amino acids: CPSRRTANSYGQYF.

A word on this clonotype: A read error is possible here, since a much larger clone lies one base away. This sequence joins TRBV6-1 and TRBJ2-5, with TRBD1 as a possible D gene (6 bases). Germline V gene data show CDR1 as MNHNS and CDR2 as SASEGT. CDR3 size: 14 residues. CDR3 protein: CVSSERGQSSTQYF. The CDR3 region has the DNA TGTGTCAGCAGTGAACGCGGACAGTCTTCTACCCAGTACTTC.

At least ten counts were recorded for this clonotype. V usage is TRBV10-3 and J usage is TRBJ2-7; D unclear. CDR3 length equals 12 residues. Germline V gene sequence: CDR1 ENHRY, CDR2 SYGVKD. Trimming took 0 bases from V and 9 from J, leaving 9 bases between them. CDR3 in amino acids: CAISESADAQYF. CDR3 nucleotide sequence: TGTGCCATCAGTGAGTCGGCGGACGCGCAGTACTTC.

This clonotype has ten or more counts. One base away lies a much larger clone, so this may be a sequencing read error. This chain uses TRBV5-6 with TRBJ2-7; TRBD1 agrees at 10 bases. The germline CDR1 and CDR2 sequences are SGHDT and YYEEEE. The CDR3 is 13 amino acids. The DNA for the CDR3 is TGTGCCGGCAGCTGGGACAGGGGTGTCGAGCAGTACTTC. It codes for CAGSWDRGVEQYF.